Listed below are T cell receptor beta chains from one sample, sequenced in a study of T-cell reconstitution after alpha-beta-depleted transplantation in children. TCRdb called the PCR reads again in MiXCR, with one record for every CDR3 protein. The table lists roughly 350,000 distinct CDR3 sequences, over 9% of them singletons. This specimen was PBMCs from the stem cell graft donor, taken from the stem cell graft. The source of these receptors is a human donor who donated a stem cell graft to a child with acute lymphoblastic leukemia. The CDR3 runs from the conserved cysteine through the conserved F or W. Each record gives: V gene, clone size, J gene, D gene, CDR3 DNA, CDR3 protein. The D gene is left open where the match is weak. The size entry is marked missing in some rows and otherwise reads once, few, many or a size class.

V gene: TRBV7-2
clone size: -
J gene: TRBJ2-7
D gene: TRBD1
CDR3 DNA: TGTGCCAGCAGCTTAGTGCCGACAGGGATGTCCTGGTACGAGCAGTACTTC
CDR3 protein: CASSLVPTGMSWYEQYF

V gene: TRBV7-7
clone size: few
J gene: TRBJ2-3
D gene: -
CDR3 DNA: TGTGCTAGCAGCCCCTCTAGAGGGGGAGATACGCAGTATTTT
CDR3 protein: CASSPSRGGDTQYF

V gene: TRBV13
clone size: -
J gene: TRBJ2-5
D gene: -
CDR3 DNA: TGTGCCAGCAGCCCGGGACCTCGCGAGACCCATTACTTC
CDR3 protein: CASSPGPRETHYF

V gene: TRBV20-1
clone size: -
J gene: TRBJ1-6
D gene: -
CDR3 DNA: TGCAGTGCTAGTACCGGACGGTATAATTCACCCCTCCACTTT
CDR3 protein: CSASTGRYNSPLHF

V gene: TRBV6-2/TRBV6-3
clone size: many
J gene: TRBJ1-5
D gene: -
CDR3 DNA: TGTGCCAGCAGTTACTCATCGCCCTTCTCCAGTAGCAATCAGCCCCAGCATTTT
CDR3 protein: CASSYSSPFSSSNQPQHF

V gene: TRBV5-6
clone size: -
J gene: TRBJ2-6
D gene: TRBD1
CDR3 DNA: TGTGCCAGCAGCTTGTATGGGACAGGGGGATCGGGGGCCAACGTCCTGACTTTC
CDR3 protein: CASSLYGTGGSGANVLTF

V gene: TRBV4-1
clone size: many
J gene: TRBJ2-2
D gene: -
CDR3 DNA: TGCGCCAGCAGCCGATTAGGAGAGGTGTCCGGGGAGCTGTTTTTT
CDR3 protein: CASSRLGEVSGELFF

V gene: TRBV19
clone size: few
J gene: TRBJ1-2
D gene: -
CDR3 DNA: TGTGCCAGTAGCCCCGCCTTCGGGGTATCAGACTACTATGGCTACACCTTC
CDR3 protein: CASSPAFGVSDYYGYTF

V gene: TRBV6-4
clone size: few
J gene: TRBJ2-1
D gene: TRBD2
CDR3 DNA: TGTGCCAGCAGTGTATCACTAGCGGACAATGAGCAGTTCTTC
CDR3 protein: CASSVSLADNEQFF

V gene: TRBV19
clone size: few
J gene: TRBJ1-2
D gene: -
CDR3 DNA: TGTGCCAGTACCGACGGAGTTGACTATGGCTACACCTTC
CDR3 protein: CASTDGVDYGYTF

V gene: TRBV5-1
clone size: many
J gene: TRBJ2-2
D gene: -
CDR3 DNA: TGCGCCAGCAGCCGGGACGGACAAACGCTCCCCGGGGAGCTGTTTTTT
CDR3 protein: CASSRDGQTLPGELFF

V gene: TRBV7-2
clone size: few
J gene: TRBJ2-1
D gene: -
CDR3 DNA: TGTGCCAGCAGCTTAAGGGGCAGAGCGGATGAGCAGTTCTTC
CDR3 protein: CASSLRGRADEQFF

V gene: TRBV2
clone size: few
J gene: TRBJ2-5
D gene: -
CDR3 DNA: TGTGCCAGCAGAAGAGGCAGGGACCAAGAGACCCAGTACTTC
CDR3 protein: CASRRGRDQETQYF

V gene: TRBV28
clone size: few
J gene: TRBJ1-2
D gene: -
CDR3 DNA: TGTGCCAGCAGTTTTGAGGGGAACTATGGCTACACCTTC
CDR3 protein: CASSFEGNYGYTF

V gene: TRBV2
clone size: few
J gene: TRBJ1-5
D gene: -
CDR3 DNA: TGTGCCAGCAGTGCCAGGACAGTAAATCAGCCCCAGCATTTT
CDR3 protein: CASSARTVNQPQHF

V gene: TRBV28
clone size: many
J gene: TRBJ1-2
D gene: TRBD1
CDR3 DNA: TGTGCAGCAGCCCCGACAGGGGGGGACTATGGCTACACCTTC
CDR3 protein: CAAAPTGGDYGYTF

V gene: TRBV9
clone size: -
J gene: TRBJ1-3
D gene: -
CDR3 DNA: TGTGCCAGCAGCCCTGGGCCCGGAAACACCATATATTTT
CDR3 protein: CASSPGPGNTIYF

V gene: TRBV27
clone size: few
J gene: TRBJ2-1
D gene: -
CDR3 DNA: TGTGCCAGCAAATCGGATCCCATGCACAATGAGCAGTTCTTC
CDR3 protein: CASKSDPMHNEQFF

V gene: TRBV7-2
clone size: few
J gene: TRBJ2-5
D gene: TRBD2
CDR3 DNA: TGTGCCAGCAGTCGGACTAGCGGGAGGTTAGGAGAGACCCAGTACTTC
CDR3 protein: CASSRTSGRLGETQYF

V gene: TRBV7-8
clone size: few
J gene: TRBJ2-5
D gene: -
CDR3 DNA: TGTGCCAGCAGCTTAGCCGTTCTCAGGAATTCGGTGACCCAGTACTTC
CDR3 protein: CASSLAVLRNSVTQYF

V gene: TRBV28
clone size: -
J gene: TRBJ2-5
D gene: -
CDR3 DNA: TGTGCCAGCAGTTTATCCTCCCTCGGGGTGGAGACCCAGTACTTC
CDR3 protein: CASSLSSLGVETQYF

V gene: TRBV27
clone size: few
J gene: TRBJ1-2
D gene: -
CDR3 DNA: TGTGCCAGCAGTTTATATATCCGGGGGGCTAACTATGGCTACACCTTC
CDR3 protein: CASSLYIRGANYGYTF

V gene: TRBV12-5
clone size: medium-sized
J gene: TRBJ2-3
D gene: -
CDR3 DNA: TGTGCTAGTGGTTTCTGGGCAGATACGCAGTATTTT
CDR3 protein: CASGFWADTQYF

V gene: TRBV20-1
clone size: -
J gene: TRBJ2-4
D gene: -
CDR3 DNA: TGCAGTGCTACCACTAACATCGGAGCCAAAAACATTCAGTACTTC
CDR3 protein: CSATTNIGAKNIQYF

V gene: TRBV2
clone size: -
J gene: TRBJ2-3
D gene: TRBD2
CDR3 DNA: TGTGCCAGCAGTAACGTAGCGGGAGCGGGCCCAGATACGCAGTATTTT
CDR3 protein: CASSNVAGAGPDTQYF

V gene: TRBV9
clone size: few
J gene: TRBJ2-3
D gene: -
CDR3 DNA: TGTGCCAGCAGCGTCGCTTTGACAGATACGCAGTATTTT
CDR3 protein: CASSVALTDTQYF

V gene: TRBV29-1
clone size: few
J gene: TRBJ2-1
D gene: TRBD2
CDR3 DNA: TGCAGCGTTGACGCAACTAGCGGGAGGATTAGGAATGAGCAGTTCTTC
CDR3 protein: CSVDATSGRIRNEQFF

V gene: TRBV5-1
clone size: -
J gene: TRBJ2-1
D gene: TRBD2
CDR3 DNA: TGCGCCAGCAGCCCGGGTTCTAGCGGTTACAATGAGCAGTTCTTC
CDR3 protein: CASSPGSSGYNEQFF

V gene: TRBV5-4
clone size: few
J gene: TRBJ2-7
D gene: TRBD2
CDR3 DNA: TGTGCCAGCAGCCGAGGTTGGGCTAGCGGGAGTTGGGAGCAGTACTTC
CDR3 protein: CASSRGWASGSWEQYF

V gene: TRBV28
clone size: -
J gene: TRBJ2-3
D gene: -
CDR3 DNA: TGTGCCAGCAGTTTGAGCCAGGGGATCTGGTCCGATACGCAGTATTTT
CDR3 protein: CASSLSQGIWSDTQYF

V gene: TRBV29-1
clone size: -
J gene: TRBJ2-1
D gene: -
CDR3 DNA: TGCAGCGTGCCAAGGGGTAGAGCTGTACTCTCCTACAATGAGCAGTTCTTC
CDR3 protein: CSVPRGRAVLSYNEQFF

V gene: TRBV7-8
clone size: few
J gene: TRBJ2-3
D gene: -
CDR3 DNA: TGTGCCAGCAGCTTAGGAAGACGGGGCGGGTCGTCTACCACAGATACGCAGTATTTT
CDR3 protein: CASSLGRRGGSSTTDTQYF

V gene: TRBV5-1
clone size: few
J gene: TRBJ1-1
D gene: -
CDR3 DNA: TGCGCCAGCAGCTACTCCGGGGACAATACTGAAGCTTTCTTT
CDR3 protein: CASSYSGDNTEAFF

V gene: TRBV7-6
clone size: -
J gene: TRBJ2-5
D gene: -
CDR3 DNA: TGTGCCAGCAGCTTAGAGGGCATCCAAGAGACCCAGTACTTC
CDR3 protein: CASSLEGIQETQYF

V gene: TRBV5-1
clone size: few
J gene: TRBJ2-1
D gene: TRBD2
CDR3 DNA: TGCGCCAGCAGCTTGGTAGCGGGAGCTTCCAATGAGCAGTTCTTC
CDR3 protein: CASSLVAGASNEQFF

V gene: TRBV29-1
clone size: few
J gene: TRBJ1-2
D gene: TRBD1
CDR3 DNA: TGCAGCGGTTCCGGGACAGACTATGGCTACACCTTC
CDR3 protein: CSGSGTDYGYTF

V gene: TRBV18
clone size: -
J gene: TRBJ1-1
D gene: -
CDR3 DNA: TGTGCCAGCTCACGAACCGGGACCTTAGGCGACACTGAAGCTTTCTTT
CDR3 protein: CASSRTGTLGDTEAFF